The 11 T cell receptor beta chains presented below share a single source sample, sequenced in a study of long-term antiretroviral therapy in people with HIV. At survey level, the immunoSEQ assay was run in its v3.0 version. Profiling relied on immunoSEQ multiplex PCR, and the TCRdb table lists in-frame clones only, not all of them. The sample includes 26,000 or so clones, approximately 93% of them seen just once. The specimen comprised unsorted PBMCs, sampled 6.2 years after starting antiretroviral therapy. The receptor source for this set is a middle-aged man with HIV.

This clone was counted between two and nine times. CDR3 residues: CARRPGGGKDTQYF. CDR3 in DNA: TGCGCCAGGAGACCAGGGGGCGGGAAAGATACGCAGTATTTT. The chain recombines TRBV5-1 with TRBJ2-3, with 8 positions matching TRBD1. CDR3 length equals 14 residues. CDR1 is SGHRS and CDR2 is YFSETQ in the germline V gene. V trimming: 8 bases; J trimming: 5 bases; junction bases outside the gene matches: 10.

The chain's CDR3 is CASSLASLGTGYTF. As DNA, the CDR3 is TGTGCCAGCAGCTTAGCTTCCCTCGGGACTGGCTACACCTTC. The J gene is TRBJ1-2, the V gene TRBV7-2; TRBD1 is a possible D gene (5 bases). The CDR3 is 14 residues long. Germline CDR1 SGHTA, CDR2 FQGNSA. V gave up 0 bases and J gave up 7 bases, with 12 bases separating them.

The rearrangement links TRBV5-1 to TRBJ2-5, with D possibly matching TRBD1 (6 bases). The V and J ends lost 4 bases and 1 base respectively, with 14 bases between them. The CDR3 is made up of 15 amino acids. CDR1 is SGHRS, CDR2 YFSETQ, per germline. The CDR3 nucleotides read TGCGCCAGCAGCCCAACGGGACACATCCAAGAGACCCAGTACTTC. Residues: CASSPTGHIQETQYF.

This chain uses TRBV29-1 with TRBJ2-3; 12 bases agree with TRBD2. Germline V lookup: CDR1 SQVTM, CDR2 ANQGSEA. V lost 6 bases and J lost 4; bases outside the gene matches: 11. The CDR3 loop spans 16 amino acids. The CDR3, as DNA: TGCAGCGTAGACGGGACTAGCGGGCGGTCTGCAGATACGCAGTATTTT. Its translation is CSVDGTSGRSADTQYF.

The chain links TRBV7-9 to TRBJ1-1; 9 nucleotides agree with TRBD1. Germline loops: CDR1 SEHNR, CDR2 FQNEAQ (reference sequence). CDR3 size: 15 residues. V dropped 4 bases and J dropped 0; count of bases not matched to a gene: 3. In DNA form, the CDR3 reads TGTGCCAGCAGCTCCGGGACAGGGTTGAACACTGAAGCTTTCTTT. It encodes CASSSGTGLNTEAFF. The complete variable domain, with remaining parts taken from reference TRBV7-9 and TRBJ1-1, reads DTGVSQNPRHKITKRGQNVTFRCDPISEHNRLYWYRQTLGQGPEFLTYFQNEAQLEKSRLLSDRFSAERPKGSFSTLEIQRTEQGDSAMYLCASSSGTGLNTEAFFGQGTRLTVV.

CDR3 sequence (DNA): TGTGCCAGCAGTTCCCAGGGATTTCGATACGAGCAGTACTTC. Translated, it gives CASSSQGFRYEQYF. This chain links TRBV6-5 with TRBJ2-7; possibly TRBD1 for D (5 bases). The V gene's germline CDR1 is MNHEY and CDR2 SVGAGI. The CDR3 spans 14 residues. Between the trimmed V and J ends, which lost 4 bases and 4 bases, there was a span of 14 bases.

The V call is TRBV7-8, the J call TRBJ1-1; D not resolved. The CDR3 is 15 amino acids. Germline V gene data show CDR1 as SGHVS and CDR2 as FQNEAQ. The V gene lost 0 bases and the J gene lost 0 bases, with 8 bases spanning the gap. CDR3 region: CASSLALGMNTEAFF. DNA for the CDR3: TGTGCCAGCAGCTTAGCATTAGGGATGAACACTGAAGCTTTCTTT.

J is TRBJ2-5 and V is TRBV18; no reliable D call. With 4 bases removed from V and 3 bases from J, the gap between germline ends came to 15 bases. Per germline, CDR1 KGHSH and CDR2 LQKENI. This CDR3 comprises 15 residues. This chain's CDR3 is CASSLLGQREETQYF. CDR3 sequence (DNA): TGTGCCAGCTCACTTCTCGGCCAAAGGGAAGAGACCCAGTACTTC.

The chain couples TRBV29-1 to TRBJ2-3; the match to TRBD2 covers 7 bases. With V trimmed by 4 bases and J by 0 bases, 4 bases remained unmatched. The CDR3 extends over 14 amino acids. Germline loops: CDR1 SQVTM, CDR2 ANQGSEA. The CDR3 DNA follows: TGCAGCGTTGTAGTCGGGGGGAGCACAGATACGCAGTATTTT. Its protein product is CSVVVGGSTDTQYF.

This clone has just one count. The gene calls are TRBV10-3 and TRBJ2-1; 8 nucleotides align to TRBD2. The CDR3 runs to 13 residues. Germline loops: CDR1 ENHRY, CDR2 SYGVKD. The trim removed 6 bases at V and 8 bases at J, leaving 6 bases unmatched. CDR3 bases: TGTGCCATCAGCCCGGGACTAGGGGATGAGCAGTTCTTC. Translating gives CAISPGLGDEQFF.

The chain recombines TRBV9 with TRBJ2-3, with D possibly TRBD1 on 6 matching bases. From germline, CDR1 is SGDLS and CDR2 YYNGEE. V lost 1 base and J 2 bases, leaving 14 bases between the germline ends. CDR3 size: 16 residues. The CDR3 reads CASSVSGAQATDTQYF. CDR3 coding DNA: TGTGCCAGCAGCGTATCAGGGGCCCAAGCCACAGATACGCAGTATTTT.